Below are 23 T cell receptor beta chains sequenced from a single sample in a study of T cells and copy number aberrations in small-cell lung cancer. Using immunoSEQ multiplex PCR, the repertoire was profiled, and TCRdb retains in-frame clones only, with some absent. Of 7,500 or so clones listed, 80% to 90% are singletons. Material for sequencing was normal tissue next to the tumor. The receptors shown here come from a woman aged 45-65 years with small cell lung cancer.

This chain connects TRBV2 to TRBJ2-5, with 9 bases matching TRBD1. CDR3 size: 15 residues. CDR1 and CDR2 (germline): SNHLY, FYNNEI. V was pared by 8 bases and J by 5 bases, with 12 bases of the junction left unmatched. CDR3 DNA sequence: TGTGCCAGCCCGTCGGACAGGGGTGCTAGGGAGACCCAGTACTTC. This encodes CASPSDRGARETQYF.

This clone appeared once. V gene TRBV10-1 combines with J gene TRBJ2-1, with 10 bases identical to TRBD2. The CDR3 covers 16 residues. After removal of 4 bases from V and 8 bases from J, the junction contained 11 bases not matched to a gene. Germline assignment: CDR1 WNHNN and CDR2 SYGVQD (reference sequence). The CDR3 nucleotides are TGCGCCAGCAGTGGGAAAACTAGCGGGATTTTCTATGAGCAGTTCTTC. Amino acids: CASSGKTSGIFYEQFF.

V is TRBV5-1 and J is TRBJ2-2; 7 bases fit TRBD2. The trim removed 1 base at V and 16 bases at J, leaving 16 bases unmatched. The germline CDR1 and CDR2 sequences are SGHRS and YFSETQ. CDR3 length equals 15 residues. This CDR3 reads CASSLNEEPGGRRFF. Written as DNA, the CDR3 is TGCGCCAGCAGCTTGAATGAAGAACCGGGAGGTCGTAGGTTTTTT.

V gene TRBV29-1 combines with J gene TRBJ2-3; D may be TRBD2 (6 bases). Germline V gives CDR1 SQVTM, CDR2 ANQGSEA. The CDR3 length is 13 residues. V was clipped by 4 bases and J by 1 base, with 9 bases between them. CDR3 DNA: TGCAGCGTTGGTAGCGGACGCACAGATACGCAGTATTTT. It is translated as CSVGSGRTDTQYF.

The chain has TRBV6-4 and TRBJ2-2; TRBD2 matches at 8 bases. Losses at the gene ends were 1 base for V and 2 bases for J; bases not matched to a gene: 3. The CDR3 consists of 16 residues. Per germline, CDR1 MRHNA and CDR2 SNTAGT. The CDR3 here is CASSDFAGGNTGELFF. DNA of the CDR3: TGTGCCAGCAGTGACTTTGCGGGAGGCAACACCGGGGAGCTGTTTTTT.

This clone was observed a handful of times. This chain's CDR3 is CASSLDGSPYNEQFF. For the CDR3, the DNA is TGTGCCAGCAGCTTAGACGGGAGCCCCTACAATGAGCAGTTCTTC. The rearrangement uses TRBV7-6 and TRBJ2-1, with D possibly TRBD2 on 6 matching bases. The CDR3 length is 15 residues. Per the germline V gene, CDR1 is SGHVS and CDR2 is FNYEAQ. The ends were cut back, 1 base at V and 2 bases at J, with 9 bases in the middle.

V gene TRBV7-9 combines with J gene TRBJ2-3; 7 bases are a match to TRBD2. The CDR3 is 15 amino acids. Germline V gene lookup returns CDR1 SEHNR and CDR2 FQNEAQ (reference sequence). J gave up 4 bases and V 1 base, and 5 bases lay outside the gene matches. CDR3 sequence reads: CASSLGLAGADTQYF. For the CDR3, the DNA is TGTGCCAGCAGCTTAGGGTTGGCGGGGGCAGATACGCAGTATTTT.

The rearrangement links TRBV7-9 to TRBJ1-3; no definite D call. The CDR3 totals 17 residues. V lost 5 bases and J lost 2, with 19 bases in between. Germline-derived CDR1 and CDR2 are SEHNR and FQNEAQ (reference sequence). CDR3 coding DNA: TGTGCCAGCAGCCTTGGTCTCGGAACACCGACTGGAAACACCATATATTTT. It codes for CASSLGLGTPTGNTIYF.

The rearrangement uses TRBV9 and TRBJ1-5; D possibly corresponds to TRBD1 (5 bases). This CDR3 spans 12 amino acids. Per the germline V gene, CDR1 is SGDLS and CDR2 is YYNGEE. V lost 3 bases and J lost 7, with 8 bases in between. The DNA for the CDR3 is TGTGCCAGCAGCGCGGGGGACCAGCCCCAGCATTTT. Encoded protein: CASSAGDQPQHF.

This clone was seen a single time. The chain employs TRBV28 and TRBJ2-5; TRBD1 matches at 7 bases. The germline V gene encodes CDR1 MDHEN and CDR2 SYDVKM. CDR3 length: 18 residues. V lost 8 bases, J lost 0 bases, and 18 bases stayed unmatched. The CDR3 DNA reads TGTGCCAGCCCCCTGTGGCCCCCCGGGACAGACCACCAAGAGACCCAGTACTTC. Its translation: CASPLWPPGTDHQETQYF.

This chain links TRBV9 with TRBJ2-3; D is possibly TRBD2 (6 bases). The V gene lost 4 bases and the J gene lost 3 bases, with 15 bases spanning the gap. Germline V gives CDR1 SGDLS, CDR2 YYNGEE. This CDR3 comprises 15 residues. The CDR3 DNA follows: TGTGCCAGCAGCCCCTCCTTTAGCGGAACAGATACGCAGTATTTT. This gives the protein CASSPSFSGTDTQYF. Supplemented by reference TRBV9 and TRBJ2-3, the full variable domain reads DSGVTQTPKHLITATGQRVTLRCSPRSGDLSVYWYQQSLDQGLQFLIQYYNGEERAKGNILERFSAQQFPDLHSELNLSSLELGDSALYFCASSPSFSGTDTQYFGPGTRLTVL.

The chain joins TRBV5-4 to TRBJ1-1; D remains ambiguous. CDR1 SGHNT and CDR2 YYREEE come from the germline V gene (reference sequence). The CDR3 runs to 13 residues. The V end was cut by 4 bases, the J end by 1 base, with 8 bases between. The CDR3 is CASSVAGNTEAFF. The CDR3 DNA reads as TGTGCCAGCAGCGTGGCTGGGAACACTGAAGCTTTCTTT.

J is TRBJ2-1 and V is TRBV4-2, with TRBD2 matching over 8 bases. This CDR3 has 17 residues. Germline trimming cut 1 base from V and 10 bases from J; bases unmatched to any gene: 15. The germline V gene has CDR1 LGHNA and CDR2 YNFKEQ. Here the CDR3 reads CASSQAMGAGVLGEQFF. The CDR3 region has the DNA TGTGCCAGCAGCCAAGCGATGGGAGCGGGAGTGCTTGGAGAGCAGTTCTTC.

The J gene is TRBJ2-5, the V gene TRBV7-8, with D possibly TRBD2 on 5 matching bases. CDR1 and CDR2 (germline): SGHVS, FQNEAQ. With 1 base removed from V and 6 bases from J, the gap between germline ends came to 15 bases. This CDR3 has 15 residues. CDR3 protein: CASSLVRAGPQTQYF. The CDR3 coding sequence is TGTGCCAGCAGCTTAGTACGGGCGGGCCCCCAGACCCAGTACTTC.

The CDR3 spells CASSRGTSKGNEQFF. The CDR3 DNA is TGTGCCAGTAGTAGAGGGACTAGCAAGGGCAATGAGCAGTTCTTC. V is TRBV19 and J is TRBJ2-1; 9 nucleotides line up with TRBD2. V shed 4 bases and J 6 bases; nucleotides not matched to a gene: 7. CDR1 LNHDA and CDR2 SQIVND come from the germline V gene (reference sequence). The CDR3 extends over 15 amino acids.

This sequence joins TRBV27 and TRBJ1-1; D is unresolved. V was shortened by 4 bases and J by 2 bases, with 11 bases between the two germline ends. Germline assignment: CDR1 MNHEY and CDR2 SMNVEV (reference sequence). CDR3 size: 14 residues. Written as DNA, the CDR3 is TGTGCCAGCAGTTCTTGGGGAGGAAACACTGAAGCTTTCTTT. It codes for CASSSWGGNTEAFF.

The gene calls are TRBV7-8 and TRBJ2-3; tentative D call: TRBD1 (6 bases). Trimming cost V 0 bases and J 6 bases, with 16 bases left between them. This CDR3 has 16 residues. Germline lookup yields CDR1 SGHVS and CDR2 FQNEAQ. CDR3 bases: TGTGCCAGCAGCTTAGCCGACTTCGTGGGGGCCGATACGCAGTATTTT. Translation: CASSLADFVGADTQYF.

The chain joins TRBV6-6 to TRBJ2-1; no clear D. V dropped 5 bases and J dropped 4 bases, with 3 bases sitting between them. The CDR3 is 11 amino acids. In germline, CDR1 is MNHNY, CDR2 SVGAGI (reference sequence). CDR3 sequence reads: CASSPYNEQFF. DNA for the CDR3: TGTGCCAGCAGTCCTTACAATGAGCAGTTCTTC.

This clone occurred once. The J gene is TRBJ1-1, the V gene TRBV9, with D uncertain. Germline V gene data show CDR1 as SGDLS and CDR2 as YYNGEE. There are 13 residues in the CDR3. V was clipped by 0 bases and J by 6 bases, with 9 bases between them. The CDR3 coding sequence is TGTGCCAGCAGCGTAGTGGAGGGAGCTGAAGCTTTCTTT. Translated, it gives CASSVVEGAEAFF.

V gene TRBV28 combines with J gene TRBJ2-7; D is perhaps TRBD2 (5 bases). The CDR3 has 13 amino acids. Germline values: CDR1 MDHEN, CDR2 SYDVKM. Deletions cut 2 bases from V and 1 base from J, with 6 bases between. The CDR3 sequence is CASSLLASYEQYF. The CDR3 DNA reads as TGTGCCAGCAGTTTACTAGCTTCCTACGAGCAGTACTTC.

The chain joins TRBV30 to TRBJ1-5; D is unresolved. CDR3 length equals 14 residues. V was trimmed by 4 bases and J by 5 bases, leaving 15 bases between them. Germline lookup yields CDR1 GTSNPN and CDR2 SVGIG (reference sequence). Here the CDR3 reads CAWTAGGDHQPQHF. CDR3 coding DNA: TGTGCCTGGACCGCTGGAGGCGACCATCAGCCCCAGCATTTT.

The chain has TRBV28 and TRBJ1-2; perhaps TRBD1 as D (6 bases). This CDR3 is 13 amino acids long. Trimming shortened V by 6 bases and J by 4 bases, and 12 bases separated the two germline ends. The germline V gene encodes CDR1 MDHEN and CDR2 SYDVKM. In DNA form, the CDR3 reads TGTGCCAGCAGCCTACAGGGTCGCTATGGCTACACCTTC. Its translation is CASSLQGRYGYTF.

This rearrangement joins TRBV6-5 to TRBJ2-1; 8 bases map to TRBD2. This CDR3 has 13 residues. CDR1 and CDR2 from the germline V gene are MNHEY and SVGAGI. The J segment lost 5 bases and the V segment lost 8 bases, leaving 5 bases of the junction unmatched. The CDR3: CASFKAGDNEQFF. CDR3 bases: TGTGCCAGCTTCAAAGCGGGGGACAATGAGCAGTTCTTC.